A selection of T cell receptor beta chains follows, all from one sample in a study of CD8+CD57+ T cells in acquired aplastic anemia. TCRdb fed the reads into MiXCR, producing one record per CDR3 protein. The sample gives about 200,000 distinct CDR3 sequences, approximately 60% of which show up once; roughly 61% is in the top ten. Material: sorted CD4+, CD8+, or CD8+CD57+ T cells (not recorded which) from PBMCs. These receptors all come from a human donor with aplastic anemia. CDR3s include the opening cysteine and the closing phenylalanine or tryptophan. The D gene is left open where the match is weak. Some rows have no size entry. The others give once, few or many, or a class for an expanded clone.

few TRBJ2-2 TRBV12-3/TRBV12-4 - TGTGCCAGCAGTTCTATAGGGACCGCCGGGGAGCTGTTTTTT CASSSIGTAGELFF
- TRBJ1-2 TRBV29-1 - TGCAGCGTTGAACTCTCCTATGGCTACACCTTC CSVELSYGYTF
- TRBJ2-7 TRBV15 - TGTGCCACCAGCACCCAATATTTTTACGAGCAGTACTTC CATSTQYFYEQYF
- TRBJ1-1 TRBV29-1 - TGCAGCGCAAGAATCCAGGTGACTGAAGCTTTCTTT CSARIQVTEAFF
- TRBJ2-7 TRBV7-7 - TGTGCTAGCAGCTTAATGGCAGGGAGGGAGCAGTACTTC CASSLMAGREQYF
- TRBJ2-7 TRBV2 TRBD1 TGTGCCAGCTCGGAGATCGGACAGGTTACTTCCGAGCAGTACTTC CASSEIGQVTSEQYF
many TRBJ2-5 TRBV11-2 TRBD2 TGTGCCAGCAGCTTTTGGGCGGGGGGGCAAGAGACCCAGTACTTC CASSFWAGGQETQYF
few TRBJ2-3 TRBV25-1 TRBD2 TGTGCCAGCAGTGAAGGGGACTACTACGATACGCAGTATTTT CASSEGDYYDTQYF
few TRBJ2-7 TRBV10-3 - TGTGCCATCAGGCAGGGCCCCTACGAGCAGTACTTC CAIRQGPYEQYF
- TRBJ2-7 TRBV15 TRBD1 TGTGCCACCAGCAATTCCCGGGACAGGTTCTACGAGCAGTACTTC CATSNSRDRFYEQYF
many TRBJ2-3 TRBV15 TRBD2 TGTGCCACCAGCTCCCGACTAGCGGGGAATTACGATACGCAGTATTTT CATSSRLAGNYDTQYF
- TRBJ1-2 TRBV7-3 TRBD1 TGTGCCAGCAGCGCAGGGACAGGGAATGGCTACACCTTC CASSAGTGNGYTF
- TRBJ2-3 TRBV2 TRBD2 TGTGCCAGCAGTGAAGCCGGGACTAGCGGATACACAGATACGCAGTATTTT CASSEAGTSGYTDTQYF
once TRBJ1-1 TRBV7-4 TRBD1 TGTGCCAGCAGCCCCGGGACAGGGGTTCCTTTCTTT CASSPGTGVPFF
- TRBJ2-5 TRBV7-9 - TGTGCCAGCAGCCCGGACTTACAAGAGACCCAGTACTTC CASSPDLQETQYF
many TRBJ2-5 TRBV7-9 - TGTGCCAGCAGCTTAGTGGGAGAGACCCAGTACTTC CASSLVGETQYF
- TRBJ2-5 TRBV2 TRBD1 TGTGCCAGCAGTGACTCGGTCTTGGTGGGACAGAAAGAGACCCAGTACTTC CASSDSVLVGQKETQYF
many TRBJ1-4 TRBV6-5 - TGTGCCAGCAGTTACGCCGGAATCGCAACTAATGAAAAACTGTTTTTT CASSYAGIATNEKLFF
- TRBJ2-7 TRBV2 - TGTGCCAGCCATGGGGCGGGGCACGAGCAGTACTTC CASHGAGHEQYF
few TRBJ1-2 TRBV7-6 - TGTGCCAGCAGCTTAGGGTCCGGAAACTATGGCTACACCTTC CASSLGSGNYGYTF
- TRBJ1-5 TRBV5-6 - TGTGCCAGCAGCTTGGGGTATGGCAATCAGCCCCAGCATTTT CASSLGYGNQPQHF
- TRBJ2-7 TRBV25-1 TRBD2 TGTGCCAGCAGCTCCGGGACTAGCGGGGCCTACGAGCAGTACTTC CASSSGTSGAYEQYF
- TRBJ1-2 TRBV20-1 TRBD1 TGCAGTGCTAGACCCGGGACAGAGGGCTATGGCTACACCTTC CSARPGTEGYGYTF
few TRBJ2-3 TRBV6-4 TRBD2 TGTGCCAGCAGTGAGGGGGGGAGCACAGATACGCAGTATTTT CASSEGGSTDTQYF
- TRBJ2-7 TRBV20-1 TRBD2 TGCAGTGCTAGAGAGGGAGGACTAGCGGGAGGGGGCGAGCAGTACTTC CSAREGGLAGGGEQYF
- TRBJ1-2 TRBV2 TRBD1 TGTGCCAGCAGCGGGGACAGGAACTATGGCTACACCTTC CASSGDRNYGYTF
- TRBJ2-7 TRBV20-1 - TGCAGTGCTAGAGAGGGGGCTGGCAATTACGAGCAGTACTTC CSAREGAGNYEQYF
- TRBJ1-2 TRBV24-1 TRBD1 TGTGCCACCAGTGATTTGGGGACAGGGGGTGGCTACACCTTC CATSDLGTGGGYTF
- TRBJ2-7 TRBV5-1 - TGCGCCAGCAGCGCGGGCCAGTACGAGCAGTACTTC CASSAGQYEQYF
few TRBJ2-7 TRBV5-4 - TGTGCCAGCAGCGGCCAGGGGTCTTTATTCTACGAGCAGTACTTC CASSGQGSLFYEQYF
once TRBJ2-7 TRBV10-1 TRBD1 TGCGCCAGCAGCGAAGACAGGGGGCGCTTGTACTTC CASSEDRGRLYF
- TRBJ2-1 TRBV19 TRBD1 TGTGCCAGTAGTACCGGGACAGTAACCTACAATGAGCAGTTCTTC CASSTGTVTYNEQFF
- TRBJ2-1 TRBV7-9 TRBD1 TGTGCCAGCAGGACTGGACAGGCCTGCAATGAGCAGTTCTTC CASRTGQACNEQFF
- TRBJ2-5 TRBV24-1 TRBD2 TGTGCCACCAGTCGAAGCGGGAGCCAAGAGACCCAGTACTTC CATSRSGSQETQYF
- TRBJ2-1 TRBV15 - TGTGCCACCAGCAGCTTAGGGTTCAATGAGCAGTTCTTC CATSSLGFNEQFF
few TRBJ2-3 TRBV15 TRBD1 TGTGCCACCAGCAGGGGGACAGCCCCGGATACGCAGTATTTT CATSRGTAPDTQYF
- TRBJ2-2 TRBV20-1 - TGCAGCGCCCGAAAAAAGGCGAACACCGGGGAGCTGTTTTTT CSARKKANTGELFF
- TRBJ2-3 TRBV7-8 - TGTGCCAGCAGCTTAGGGGTGGGAGATACGCAGTATTTT CASSLGVGDTQYF
- TRBJ2-5 TRBV19 TRBD1 TGTGCCAGTAACACAGGGGACAGGGATGAGACCCAGTACTTC CASNTGDRDETQYF
few TRBJ2-6 TRBV29-1 TRBD1 TGCAGCGTACCAGACAGGGCTGGGGCCAACGTCCTGACTTTC CSVPDRAGANVLTF
- TRBJ1-2 TRBV5-6 - TGTGCCAGCAGCTCCGAGCGGACAGACTATGGCTACACCTTC CASSSERTDYGYTF
many TRBJ2-7 TRBV6-1 TRBD1 TGTGCCAGCAGTGCCGGGACAGGGGGCTACGAGCAGTACTTC CASSAGTGGYEQYF
- TRBJ2-7 TRBV27 TRBD1 TGTGCCAGCAGTTCTGGGACAGGGGGAAGCTCCTACGAGCAGTACTTC CASSSGTGGSSYEQYF
- TRBJ2-7 TRBV2 - TGTGCCAGCAGTGGGCAGGGGAATTCCTACGAGCAGTACTTC CASSGQGNSYEQYF
few TRBJ1-1 TRBV20-1 - TGCAGTGCTAGAGTTACCGCGACAGCTGAAGCTTTCTTT CSARVTATAEAFF
- TRBJ1-6 TRBV5-5 TRBD1 TGTGCCAGCAGCTTGGCGGGACAGTCCAGTTCACCCCTCCACTTT CASSLAGQSSSPLHF
- TRBJ2-1 TRBV7-9 - TGTGCCAGCAGCCCCCAAAGCGGCCATGAGCAGTTCTTC CASSPQSGHEQFF